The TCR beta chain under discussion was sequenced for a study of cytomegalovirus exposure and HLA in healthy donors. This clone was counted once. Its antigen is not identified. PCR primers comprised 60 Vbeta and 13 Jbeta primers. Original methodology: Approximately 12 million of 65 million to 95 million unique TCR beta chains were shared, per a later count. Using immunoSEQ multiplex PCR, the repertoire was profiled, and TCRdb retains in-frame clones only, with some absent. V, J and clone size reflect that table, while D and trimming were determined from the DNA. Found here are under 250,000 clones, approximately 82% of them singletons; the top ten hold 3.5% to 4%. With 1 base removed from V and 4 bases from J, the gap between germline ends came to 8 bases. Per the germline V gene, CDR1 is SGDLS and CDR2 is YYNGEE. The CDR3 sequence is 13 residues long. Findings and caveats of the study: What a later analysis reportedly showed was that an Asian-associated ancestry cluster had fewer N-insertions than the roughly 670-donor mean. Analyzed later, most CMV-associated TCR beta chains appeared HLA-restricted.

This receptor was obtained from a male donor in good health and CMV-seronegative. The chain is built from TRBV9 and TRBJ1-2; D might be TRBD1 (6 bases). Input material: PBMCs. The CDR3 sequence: CASSVTQGYGYTF. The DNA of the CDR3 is TGTGCCAGCAGCGTAACACAGGGCTATGGCTACACCTTC.